This TCR beta chain derives from a study of CD4 and CD8 cells across lung adenocarcinoma regions. This CDR3 region has 13 residues. The germline gives CDR1 LGHNA, CDR2 YNFKEQ. TCRdb re-called the PCR reads through MiXCR, storing one row per CDR3 protein. The sample records about 8,500 distinct CDR3 sequences, roughly 45% being singletons. Localized lung adenocarcinoma, a non-small cell lung cancer, affected the donors. With regard to this clonotype: A junction end diverges from the germline sequence, so it may reflect a read error.

The receptor's source is a female donor with lung adenocarcinoma. The CD4 and CD8 labels of this study may be unreliable. J is TRBJ2-5 and V is TRBV4-2; a possible D gene is TRBD2 (6 bases). Source material: CD4+ T cells from the margin of a lung tumor. CDR3 sequence reads: CASSQDHGGKVFF. CDR3 nucleotide sequence: TGTGCCAGCAGCCAAGATCATGGGGGGAAGGTATTCTTC.